This TCR beta chain was identified during a study of blood T cells in healthy people across ages. PCR was performed a second time for about 7 to 12 cycles using a sample-barcoded 5' primer and a J-beta primer mix. TCRdb re-derived calls from the 5' RACE reads in MiXCR, one entry per CDR3 protein. This repertoire shows more than 600,000 distinct CDR3 sequences, roughly 25% found once; its top ten account for 9.4%. The CDR3 totals 13 residues. Deletions cut 6 bases from V and 7 bases from J, with 13 bases between. These same data were also listed under a study on T cells of mothers and their children. That work adds: In the second PCR, M1S primer introduced barcodes and 2-4 random bases. Thymic selection shapes TCR recombination output similarly in related and unrelated pairs. When mothers and children were related, their normalized repertoire overlap, which was always slightly higher, did not differ significantly from that of unrelated pairs.

This rearrangement joins TRBV12-3 or TRBV12-4 to TRBJ2-4; D gene ambiguous. The receptor comes from a boy aged 5-17 years in good health. Material for sequencing was blood. The CDR3 DNA reads TGTGCCAGCAGAGCACTTGGGCCGAACATTCAGTACTTC. Residues: CASRALGPNIQYF.